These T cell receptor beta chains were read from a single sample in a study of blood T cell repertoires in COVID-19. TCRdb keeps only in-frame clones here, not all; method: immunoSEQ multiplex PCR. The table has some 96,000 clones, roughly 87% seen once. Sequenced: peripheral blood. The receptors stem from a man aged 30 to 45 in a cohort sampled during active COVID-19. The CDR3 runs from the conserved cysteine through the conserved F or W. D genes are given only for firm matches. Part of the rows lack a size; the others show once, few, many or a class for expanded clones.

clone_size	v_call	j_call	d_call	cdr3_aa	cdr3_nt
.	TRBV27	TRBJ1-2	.	CASSLSRQGSLGYTF	TGTGCCAGCAGTTTAAGTCGTCAGGGTTCTCTGGGCTACACCTTC
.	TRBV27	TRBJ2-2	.	CASSFGSGELFF	TGTGCCAGCAGTTTCGGTTCCGGGGAGCTGTTTTTT
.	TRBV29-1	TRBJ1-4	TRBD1	CSAGTGSEKLFF	TGCAGCGCCGGGACAGGGTCTGAAAAACTGTTTTTT
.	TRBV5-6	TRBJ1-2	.	CASSLGQSQDGYTF	TGTGCCAGCAGCTTGGGACAGAGCCAAGACGGCTACACCTTC
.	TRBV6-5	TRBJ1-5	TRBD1	CASSTRGAKQSAQHF	TGTGCCAGCAGTACCAGGGGGGCAAAGCAATCAGCCCAGCATTTT
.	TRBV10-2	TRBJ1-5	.	CASSESGWGGQPQHF	TGCGCCAGCAGTGAGTCGGGCTGGGGAGGTCAGCCCCAGCATTTT
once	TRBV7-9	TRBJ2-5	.	CASSLGPSGETQYF	TGTGCCAGCAGCTTAGGGCCATCGGGAGAGACCCAGTACTTC
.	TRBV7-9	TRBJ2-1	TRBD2	CASSLSSGGANDEQFF	TGTGCCAGCAGCTTATCTAGCGGGGGGGCAAATGATGAGCAGTTCTTC
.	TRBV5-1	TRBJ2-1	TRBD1	CASSLRTGDNEQFF	TGCGCCAGCAGCTTGCGGACAGGGGACAATGAGCAGTTCTTC
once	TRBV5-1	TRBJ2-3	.	CASCRQADTDTQYF	TGCGCCAGCTGTAGGCAGGCTGACACAGATACGCAGTATTTT
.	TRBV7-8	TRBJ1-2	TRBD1	CASSLVGGQGAFGYTF	TGTGCCAGCAGCTTAGTCGGGGGACAGGGGGCGTTCGGCTACACCTTC
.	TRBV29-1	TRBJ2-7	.	CSVTSQGTEQYF	TGCAGCGTTACCTCACAGGGTACCGAGCAGTACTTC
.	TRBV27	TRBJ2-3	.	CASSLAVGGTDTQYF	TGTGCCAGCAGTTTAGCCGTCGGTGGCACAGATACGCAGTATTTT
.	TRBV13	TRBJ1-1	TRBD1	CASSLDRGRIWDTEAFF	TGTGCCAGCAGCTTAGACAGGGGGCGCATCTGGGACACTGAAGCTTTCTTT
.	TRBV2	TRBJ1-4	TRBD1	CASMRSQGAGEKLFF	TGTGCCAGCATGCGTTCACAGGGGGCGGGAGAAAAACTGTTTTTT
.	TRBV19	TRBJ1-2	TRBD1	CASSGTGGIYTF	TGTGCCAGTAGCGGGACAGGGGGCATCTACACCTTC
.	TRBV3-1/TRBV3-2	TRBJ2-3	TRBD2	CASSTSGAWGDTQYF	TGTGCCAGCAGTACTAGCGGGGCGTGGGGAGATACGCAGTATTTT
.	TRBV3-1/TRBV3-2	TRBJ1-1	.	CASSSVGWGSEAFF	TGTGCCAGCAGCTCGGTGGGGTGGGGCTCTGAAGCTTTCTTT
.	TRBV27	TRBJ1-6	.	CASSPPNFLSGNSPLHF	TGTGCCAGCAGTCCACCCAACTTCTTATCGGGTAATTCACCCCTCCACTTT
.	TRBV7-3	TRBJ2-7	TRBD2	CASSQVAGSHYEQYF	TGTGCCAGCAGCCAGGTAGCGGGGAGCCACTACGAGCAGTACTTC
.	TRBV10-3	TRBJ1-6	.	CAISRGYNSPLHF	TGTGCCATCAGTCGGGGGTATAATTCACCCCTCCACTTT
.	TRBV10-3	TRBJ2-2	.	CAISESRGALNTGELFF	TGTGCCATCAGTGAGTCACGCGGAGCTCTTAACACCGGGGAGCTGTTTTTT
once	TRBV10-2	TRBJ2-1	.	CASNPGSSYNEQFF	TGCGCCAGCAACCCGGGGAGCTCCTACAATGAGCAGTTCTTC
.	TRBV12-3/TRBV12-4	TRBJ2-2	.	CASSLRGTGELFF	TGTGCCAGCAGTTTAAGGGGTACCGGGGAGCTGTTTTTT
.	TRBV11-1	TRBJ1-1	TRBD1	CASSSWGQGVSDAFF	TGTGCCAGCAGCTCCTGGGGACAGGGCGTTTCAGACGCTTTCTTT
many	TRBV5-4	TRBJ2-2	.	CASSRGGGELFF	TGTGCCAGCAGTAGGGGGGGAGGGGAGCTGTTTTTT